The 23 T cell receptor beta chains below were found in one sample sequenced in a study of shared clonotypes between healthy human individuals. Terminally differentiated effector memory CD45RA+ cells were excluded from the naive CD8 cells, which were CD45RO-negative and positively selected for CCR7. Measured with immunoSEQ multiplex PCR; TCRdb has only the in-frame clones, and not every one. The repertoire holds around 2,000,000 clones, with over 85% as singletons. What was sequenced was naive CD8+ T cells sorted from blood. The receptors derive from a young man in good health.

The V and J genes are TRBV9 and TRBJ2-5; 14 nucleotides agree with TRBD2. CDR3 length equals 17 residues. The J segment lost 5 bases and the V segment lost 4 bases, leaving 10 bases of the junction unmatched. Germline CDR1 SGDLS, CDR2 YYNGEE. CDR3 residues: CASSPRPGLAGDETQYF. The CDR3 DNA is TGTGCCAGCAGCCCTCGACCGGGACTAGCGGGAGACGAGACCCAGTACTTC.

This chain joins TRBV6-5 and TRBJ2-4; D not resolved. This CDR3 has 13 residues. Trimming took off 5 bases at V and 2 bases at J, with 7 bases between the two ends. From germline, CDR1 is MNHEY and CDR2 SVGAGI. The CDR3 protein is CASSPVPKNIQYF. CDR3 nucleotides: TGTGCCAGCAGTCCGGTGCCCAAAAACATTCAGTACTTC.

The genes are TRBV4-3 and TRBJ2-1; 9 nucleotides align to TRBD2. Germline V gene data show CDR1 as LGHNA and CDR2 as YSLEER. CDR3 length: 16 residues. V lost 3 bases to trimming and J lost 3 bases; unmatched junction nucleotides: 6. The CDR3 nucleotides read TGCGCCAGCAGCCACCCCCCTAGCGGGAACTACAATGAGCAGTTCTTC. As protein: CASSHPPSGNYNEQFF.

The chain uses TRBV5-1 and TRBJ1-4; D perhaps matches TRBD1 (6 bases). CDR1 and CDR2 from the germline V gene are SGHRS and YFSETQ. The ends were cut back, 0 bases at V and 4 bases at J, with 10 bases in the middle. The CDR3 is made up of 15 amino acids. The DNA for the CDR3 is TGCGCCAGCAGCTTGGAAGGGGGTATTAATGAAAAACTGTTTTTT. Residues: CASSLEGGINEKLFF.

The genes are TRBV4-3 and TRBJ2-5, with a possible D match to TRBD1 (8 bases). Germline CDR1 is LGHNA and CDR2 is YSLEER. Trimming cost V 0 bases and J 7 bases, with 15 bases left between them. This CDR3 spans 15 amino acids. The CDR3 here is CASSQDSSGTGTQYF. The CDR3 bases are TGCGCCAGCAGCCAAGATTCAAGCGGGACAGGGACCCAGTACTTC.

Points on this clone: This same CDR3 is encoded by further DNA sequences in the sample. V is TRBV27 and J is TRBJ1-1, with D possibly matching TRBD1 (6 bases). Per the germline V gene, CDR1 is MNHEY and CDR2 is SMNVEV (reference sequence). The V gene lost 2 bases and the J gene lost 3 bases, with 10 bases spanning the gap. This CDR3 is built from 14 residues. CDR3 nucleotides: TGTGCCAGCAGTTTAGTGGGGGCCGACACTGAAGCTTTCTTT. Amino acids: CASSLVGADTEAFF.

The V and J genes are TRBV5-1 and TRBJ2-3, with 16 bases aligning to TRBD2. Losses at the gene ends were 4 bases for V and 0 bases for J; bases not matched to a gene: 8. Per the germline V gene, CDR1 is SGHRS and CDR2 is YFSETQ. This CDR3 is built from 19 residues. CDR3 region: CASSPGLAGGPTSTDTQYF. CDR3 bases: TGCGCCAGCAGCCCGGGACTAGCGGGGGGGCCCACTAGCACAGATACGCAGTATTTT.

V and J are TRBV6-6 and TRBJ2-3; D may be TRBD2 (5 bases). V dropped 2 bases and J dropped 5 bases, with 11 bases sitting between them. The CDR3 is made up of 14 amino acids. The germline V gene has CDR1 MNHNY and CDR2 SVGAGI (reference sequence). CDR3 loop: CASSYAGTLDTQYF. In DNA, the CDR3 is TGTGCCAGCAGTTACGCGGGCACCTTAGATACGCAGTATTTT.

This chain uses TRBV7-6 with TRBJ2-7; the match to TRBD2 covers 16 bases. This CDR3 spans 16 amino acids. Germline CDR1 is SGHVS and CDR2 is FNYEAQ. Trimming cost V 3 bases and J 2 bases; bases outside gene matches: 1. DNA for the CDR3: TGTGCCAGCAGCTTGGGACTAGCGGGAGGGCCCTACGAGCAGTACTTC. Translated, it gives CASSLGLAGGPYEQYF.

The CDR3, as DNA: TGTGCCTGGAGGAGGGGGCAGTATGGTCAGCCCCAGCATTTT. Translation: CAWRRGQYGQPQHF. This chain uses TRBV30 with TRBJ1-5; the match to TRBD1 covers 7 bases. The V gene's germline CDR1 is GTSNPN and CDR2 SVGIG (reference sequence). The V segment lost 3 bases and the J segment 6 bases; nucleotides outside the gene matches: 8. The CDR3 spans 14 residues.

The chain links TRBV25-1 to TRBJ2-1; the match to TRBD1 covers 7 bases. Germline V gene data show CDR1 as MGHDK and CDR2 as SYGVNS. After removal of 11 bases from V and 4 bases from J, the junction contained 5 bases not matched to a gene. This CDR3 has 12 residues. In DNA form, the CDR3 reads TGTGCCGCAGGGGGAACATACAATGAGCAGTTCTTC. Protein: CAAGGTYNEQFF.

This rearrangement joins TRBV30 to TRBJ1-4; D unresolved. V lost 0 bases to trimming and J lost 5 bases, with 7 bases between them. The CDR3 runs 13 residues. Germline-derived CDR1 and CDR2 are GTSNPN and SVGIG (reference sequence). CDR3 residues: CAWSVDQNEKLFF. As DNA, the CDR3 is TGTGCCTGGAGTGTGGACCAAAATGAAAAACTGTTTTTT. The whole variable domain, filled in from reference TRBV30 and TRBJ1-4, reads SQTIHQWPATLVQPVGSPLSLECTVEGTSNPNLYWYRQAAGRGLQLLFYSVGIGQISSEVPQNLSASRPQDRQFILSSKKLLLSDSGFYLCAWSVDQNEKLFFGSGTQLSVL.

Of note for this clone: Additional DNA sequences in this sample encode the identical CDR3. The chain employs TRBV5-6 and TRBJ2-7, with 7 bases aligning to TRBD1. V was clipped by 2 bases and J by 0 bases; unmatched bases: 2. The CDR3 contains 14 residues. Germline V CDR1 and CDR2: SGHDT, YYEEEE. CDR3 sequence: CASSFGQASYEQYF. The CDR3 DNA is TGTGCCAGCAGCTTCGGACAGGCCTCCTACGAGCAGTACTTC.

The gene calls are TRBV5-6 and TRBJ2-7; 7 bases match TRBD1. The CDR3 has 15 residues. The trim removed 1 base at V and 6 bases at J, leaving 10 bases unmatched. Germline assignment: CDR1 SGHDT and CDR2 YYEEEE. The CDR3 sequence is CASSLLGTEFGEQYF. The DNA for the CDR3 is TGTGCCAGCAGCTTGCTCGGGACAGAATTCGGCGAGCAGTACTTC.

On this clone itself: At the DNA level, this CDR3 is encoded by other sequences in the same sample as well. The CDR3 here is CASSVVGTAQETQYF. CDR3 bases: TGTGCCAGCAGCGTAGTTGGGACAGCCCAAGAGACCCAGTACTTC. The V and J genes are TRBV9 and TRBJ2-5, with 7 nucleotides matching TRBD1. This CDR3 has 15 amino acids. The germline V gene encodes CDR1 SGDLS and CDR2 YYNGEE. V gave up 0 bases and J gave up 1 base; unmatched junction bases: 3.

The chain uses TRBV10-2 and TRBJ2-5, with a possible D match to TRBD2 (5 bases). Germline-derived CDR1 and CDR2 are WSHSY and SAAADI. Trimming removed 4 bases from V and 0 bases from J, with 9 bases in between. The CDR3 extends over 14 amino acids. CDR3 loop: CASSVASNQETQYF. CDR3 bases: TGCGCCAGCAGTGTGGCTAGCAACCAAGAGACCCAGTACTTC.

J is TRBJ1-2 and V is TRBV27; 7 nucleotides align to TRBD1. With 0 bases clipped from V and 4 bases from J, the junction kept 5 bases outside the gene matches. Germline loops: CDR1 MNHEY, CDR2 SMNVEV (reference sequence). The CDR3 has 15 residues. The CDR3 DNA reads as TGTGCCAGCAGTTTATCCGGGACAGCGCTCTATGGCTACACCTTC. This translates into CASSLSGTALYGYTF.

The V gene is TRBV4-3, the J gene TRBJ2-7; D remains ambiguous. Per the germline V gene, CDR1 is LGHNA and CDR2 is YSLEER. Trimming removed 0 bases at V and 3 bases at J, with 12 bases between. This CDR3 is built from 15 residues. The CDR3 DNA is TGCGCCAGCAGCCAAGAGAGAAACGGATTCTACGAGCAGTACTTC. Its translation: CASSQERNGFYEQYF.

The rearrangement joins TRBV18 to TRBJ2-2, with D unresolved. Germline V gives CDR1 KGHSH, CDR2 LQKENI. Trimming stripped 1 base from V and 6 bases from J, with 6 bases between. This CDR3 region has 13 residues. CDR3 DNA: TGTGCCAGCTCACCACGGGGTCCCGGGGAGCTGTTTTTT. Translation gives CASSPRGPGELFF. Full variable domain (remainder filled in from reference TRBV18 and TRBJ2-2): NAGVMQNPRHLVRRRGQEARLRCSPMKGHSHVYWYRQLPEEGLKFMVYLQKENIIDESGMPKERFSAEFPKEGPSILRIQQVVRGDSAAYFCASSPRGPGELFFGEGSRLTVL.

This clone occurred once. This sequence joins TRBV28 and TRBJ1-3; D may be TRBD1 (5 bases). The CDR3 spans 14 residues. The V end was cut by 0 bases, the J end by 8 bases, with 11 bases between. The germline CDR1 and CDR2 sequences are MDHEN and SYDVKM. CDR3 in amino acids: CASSLWGDLDTIYF. CDR3 nucleotides: TGTGCCAGCAGTTTATGGGGGGATTTGGACACCATATATTTT.

This chain joins TRBV7-8 and TRBJ2-1, with 9 bases matching TRBD2. The CDR3 totals 16 residues. V shed 0 bases and J 5 bases; nucleotides not matched to a gene: 5. Germline V gene lookup returns CDR1 SGHVS and CDR2 FQNEAQ. The CDR3 reads CASSLAWLAGNNEQFF. In nucleotides, the CDR3 is TGTGCCAGCAGCTTAGCGTGGCTAGCGGGGAACAATGAGCAGTTCTTC.

The chain is built from TRBV9 and TRBJ2-1; 7 bases fit TRBD1. The CDR3 has 16 residues. CDR1 and CDR2 from the germline V gene are SGDLS and YYNGEE. The ends lost 0 bases at V and 2 bases at J; junction bases unmatched: 5. The CDR3 DNA follows: TGTGCCAGCAGCGTAGCCCGACAGGGTACCTACAATGAGCAGTTCTTC. It is translated as CASSVARQGTYNEQFF.

This chain uses TRBV11-2 with TRBJ2-3; 9 nucleotides align to TRBD1. With V trimmed by 0 bases and J by 1 base, 5 bases remained unmatched. Per germline, CDR1 SGHAT and CDR2 FQNNGV. The CDR3 contains 17 residues. CDR3 region: CASSLDPGQGGTDTQYF. CDR3 sequence (DNA): TGTGCCAGCAGCTTAGACCCGGGACAGGGAGGCACAGATACGCAGTATTTT.